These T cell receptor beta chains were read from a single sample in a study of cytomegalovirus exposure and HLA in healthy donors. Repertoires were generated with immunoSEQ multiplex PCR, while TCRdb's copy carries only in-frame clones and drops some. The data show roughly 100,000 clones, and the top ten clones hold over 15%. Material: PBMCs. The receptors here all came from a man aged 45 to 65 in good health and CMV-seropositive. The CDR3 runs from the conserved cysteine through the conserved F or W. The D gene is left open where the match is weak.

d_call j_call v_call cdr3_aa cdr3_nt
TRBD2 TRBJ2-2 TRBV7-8 CASSQGAREGPGELFF TGTGCCAGCAGCCAAGGGGCGCGGGAGGGACCCGGGGAGCTGTTTTTT
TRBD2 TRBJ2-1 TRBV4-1 CASSQARLAGINEQFF TGCGCCAGCAGCCAAGCAAGACTAGCGGGAATAAATGAGCAGTTCTTC
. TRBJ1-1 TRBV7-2 CASRAAGTTFF TGTGCCAGCCGGGCGGCGGGTACTACTTTCTTT
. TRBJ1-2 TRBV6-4 CASSDSYREANYGYTF TGTGCCAGCAGTGACTCCTATAGGGAGGCTAACTATGGCTACACCTTC
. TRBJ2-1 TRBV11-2 CASSLELLNEQFF TGTGCCAGCAGCTTAGAACTACTCAATGAGCAGTTCTTC
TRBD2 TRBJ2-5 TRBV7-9 CASSYKPGGGETQYF TGTGCCAGCAGCTATAAGCCCGGGGGAGGGGAGACCCAGTACTTC
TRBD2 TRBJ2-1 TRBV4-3 CASSPSGGGPSYNEQFF TGCGCCAGCAGCCCCAGTGGGGGAGGGCCTTCCTACAATGAGCAGTTCTTC
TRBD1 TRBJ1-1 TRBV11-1 CASSQPGQVMNTEAFF TGTGCCAGCAGCCAACCGGGACAGGTGATGAACACTGAAGCTTTCTTT
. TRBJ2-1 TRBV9 CASSVAGELSYNEQFF TGTGCCAGCAGCGTAGCTGGAGAACTGTCCTACAATGAGCAGTTCTTC
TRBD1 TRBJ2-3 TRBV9 CASSVQTGSTDTQYF TGTGCCAGCAGCGTCCAGACAGGGAGCACAGATACGCAGTATTTT
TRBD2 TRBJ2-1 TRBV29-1 CSLGGSMASGGNYNEQFF TGCAGCCTTGGGGGTTCGATGGCTAGCGGGGGGAACTACAATGAGCAGTTCTTC
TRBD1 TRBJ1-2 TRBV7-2 CASSLVAGGFYGYTF TGTGCCAGCAGCTTAGTAGCAGGGGGCTTCTATGGCTACACCTTC
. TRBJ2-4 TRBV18 CASSPSGDPKNIQYF TGTGCCAGCTCACCGTCAGGGGATCCCAAAAACATTCAGTACTTC
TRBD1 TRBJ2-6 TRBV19 CASLRQGSGANVLTF TGTGCCAGCCTACGACAGGGTTCTGGGGCCAACGTCCTGACTTTC
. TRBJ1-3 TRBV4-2 CASSQDRGYSGNTIYF TGTGCCAGCAGCCAAGATAGGGGGTACTCTGGAAACACCATATATTTT
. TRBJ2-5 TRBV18 CASSPPGQETQYF TGTGCCAGCTCACCCCCAGGACAAGAGACCCAGTACTTC
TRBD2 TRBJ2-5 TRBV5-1 CASRSLAGVGETQYF TGCGCCAGCAGATCACTAGCGGGAGTGGGAGAGACCCAGTACTTC
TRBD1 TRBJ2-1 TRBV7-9 CASSSGQGGYNEQFF TGTGCCAGCAGCTCCGGACAGGGGGGGTACAATGAGCAGTTCTTC
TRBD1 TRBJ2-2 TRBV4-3 CASSLGQGAGTGELFF TGCGCCAGCAGCCTGGGACAGGGGGCGGGCACCGGGGAGCTGTTTTTT
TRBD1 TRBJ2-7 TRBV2 CASSGGTGAYEQYF TGTGCCAGCAGTGGTGGGACAGGGGCCTACGAGCAGTACTTC
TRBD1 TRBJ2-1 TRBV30 CAWINLGDSDNEQFF TGTGCCTGGATTAATCTCGGGGACAGTGACAATGAGCAGTTCTTC
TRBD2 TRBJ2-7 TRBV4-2 CASSQEFTGGTAGEYEQYF TGTGCCAGCAGCCAAGAATTTACCGGCGGTACAGCGGGAGAGTACGAGCAGTACTTC
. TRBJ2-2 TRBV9 CASSAPSQGAGELFF TGTGCCAGCAGCGCACCTTCACAGGGAGCCGGGGAGCTGTTTTTT
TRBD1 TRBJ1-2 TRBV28 CASSRLGQGGTDGYTF TGTGCCAGCAGTAGACTCGGACAGGGGGGAACGGATGGCTACACCTTC
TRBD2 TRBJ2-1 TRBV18 CASSPYFGLAGGKNEQFF TGTGCCAGCTCACCCTATTTCGGACTAGCGGGAGGTAAGAATGAGCAGTTCTTC
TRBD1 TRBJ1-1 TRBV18 CASSRDRSRLDTEAFF TGTGCCAGCTCACGGGACAGGTCGCGTTTGGACACTGAAGCTTTCTTT
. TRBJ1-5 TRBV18 CASSPTAGEQPQHF TGTGCCAGCTCACCAACGGCAGGGGAGCAGCCCCAGCATTTT
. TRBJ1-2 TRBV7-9 CASSPGTLGYTF TGTGCCAGCAGCCCCGGGACTCTGGGCTACACCTTC
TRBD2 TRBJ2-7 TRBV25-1 CASSRLAGYEQYF TGTGCCAGCAGTCGACTAGCGGGCTACGAGCAGTACTTC
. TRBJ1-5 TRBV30 CACSSGGNQPQHF TGTGCCTGCTCATCGGGTGGCAATCAGCCCCAGCATTTT
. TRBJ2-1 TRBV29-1 CSVDSGLEQFF TGCAGCGTTGATTCTGGGCTTGAGCAGTTCTTC
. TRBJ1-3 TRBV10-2 CASSASNSGNTIYF TGCGCCAGCAGCGCTAGCAACTCTGGAAACACCATATATTTT
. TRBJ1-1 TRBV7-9 CASTGGTEAFF TGTGCCAGCACGGGGGGCACTGAAGCTTTCTTT
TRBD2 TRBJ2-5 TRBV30 CAWSMGLAGGPMYQETQYF TGTGCCTGGAGTATGGGACTAGCGGGAGGGCCGATGTACCAAGAGACCCAGTACTTC
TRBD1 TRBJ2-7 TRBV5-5 CASSLGTGGYEQYF TGTGCCAGCAGCTTGGGGACAGGGGGCTACGAGCAGTACTTC
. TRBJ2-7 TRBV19 CASSIPGEPPYEQYF TGTGCCAGTAGTATACCAGGGGAGCCTCCATACGAGCAGTACTTC
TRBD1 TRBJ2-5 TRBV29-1 CSVEEGRRGQQETQYF TGCAGCGTTGAAGAAGGGAGAAGGGGACAGCAAGAGACCCAGTACTTC
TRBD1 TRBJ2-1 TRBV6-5 CASSLDRGPYNEQFF TGTGCCAGCAGTCTAGACAGGGGCCCGTACAATGAGCAGTTCTTC
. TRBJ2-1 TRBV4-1 CASSQVPDEQFF TGCGCCAGCAGCCAAGTCCCGGATGAGCAGTTCTTC
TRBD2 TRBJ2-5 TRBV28 CASRPGTKEETQYF TGTGCCAGCAGACCCGGGACTAAAGAAGAGACCCAGTACTTC
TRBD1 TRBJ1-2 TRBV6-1 CASSDYRGGYTF TGTGCCAGCAGTGACTACAGGGGAGGCTACACCTTC
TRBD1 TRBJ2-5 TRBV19 CASSIGIRDSQETQYF TGTGCCAGTAGTATAGGTATCCGGGACAGCCAAGAGACCCAGTACTTC
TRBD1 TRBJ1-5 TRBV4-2 CASSQEAGQGQPQHF TGTGCCAGCAGCCAAGAGGCTGGACAGGGGCAGCCCCAGCATTTT
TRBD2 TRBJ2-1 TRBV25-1 CASSELRLAGVTDEQFF TGTGCCAGCAGTGAATTGAGACTAGCGGGAGTGACGGATGAGCAGTTCTTC
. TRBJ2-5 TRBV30 CAWKSGMPQETQYF TGTGCCTGGAAGTCTGGCATGCCGCAAGAGACCCAGTACTTC
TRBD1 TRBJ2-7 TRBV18 CASSPETGIEQYF TGTGCCAGCTCACCTGAGACAGGGATCGAGCAGTACTTC
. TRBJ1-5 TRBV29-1 CSEEVRSRQQPQHF TGCAGCGAGGAGGTCCGATCTCGACAACAGCCCCAGCATTTT
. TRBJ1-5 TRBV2 CASSRVAQPQHF TGTGCCAGCAGCCGGGTGGCGCAGCCCCAGCATTTT
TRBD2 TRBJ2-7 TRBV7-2 CASSPEVGRSSYEQYF TGTGCCAGCAGCCCAGAGGTCGGGAGGAGTTCCTACGAGCAGTACTTC
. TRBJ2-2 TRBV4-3 CASSQMTREGGELFF TGCGCCAGCAGCCAGATGACTAGAGAGGGCGGGGAGCTGTTTTTT
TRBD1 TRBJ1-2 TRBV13 CASSLDQGEGYTF TGTGCCAGCAGCTTAGATCAGGGGGAGGGCTACACCTTC
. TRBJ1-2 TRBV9 CASSVGRGAGVGYGYTF TGTGCCAGCAGCGTAGGTCGGGGGGCAGGCGTGGGGTATGGCTACACCTTC